These 25 T cell receptor beta chains were sequenced from one sample in a study of blood T cell repertoires in COVID-19. TCRdb's copy holds only in-frame clones and misses some; the assay was immunoSEQ multiplex PCR. In the table there are approximately 53,000 clones, around 81% of which are singletons. The sample was peripheral blood. The receptors derive from a woman at least 80 years old with COVID-19, enrolled during active disease.

The rearrangement links TRBV27 to TRBJ2-7, with D possibly matching TRBD2 (5 bases). V was pared by 4 bases and J by 3 bases, with 13 bases between. The CDR3 length is 14 residues. CDR1 and CDR2 (germline): MNHEY, SMNVEV (reference sequence). CDR3 residues: CASSSGLNYYEQYF. The CDR3, as DNA: TGTGCCAGCAGTTCCGGACTCAACTACTACGAGCAGTACTTC.

This clone showed up just once. This chain links TRBV30 with TRBJ2-5; TRBD2 might be the D (5 bases). V dropped 1 base and J dropped 1 base, with 13 bases sitting between them. The CDR3 is made up of 15 amino acids. The germline CDR1 and CDR2 sequences are GTSNPN and SVGIG (reference sequence). The CDR3 bases are TGTGCCTGGAGTGAAGTTTTGGGAGTCCAAGAGACCCAGTACTTC. It is translated as CAWSEVLGVQETQYF.

The chain combines TRBV3-1 (or the pseudogene TRBV3-2) with TRBJ2-3, with TRBD2 identical over 9 bases. The CDR3 totals 15 residues. The V gene's germline CDR1 is LGHDT and CDR2 YNNKEL (reference sequence). V was clipped by 2 bases and J by 6 bases; unmatched bases: 6. CDR3 coding DNA: TGTGCCAGCAGCCAAAGGCTAGCGGGATCGGATACGCAGTATTTT. Translating gives CASSQRLAGSDTQYF.

V gene TRBV7-3 combines with J gene TRBJ2-3, with no clear D. This CDR3 comprises 12 residues. Germline lookup yields CDR1 SGHTA and CDR2 FQGTGA. CDR3 DNA sequence: TGTGCGGCGGCCTGGCCCACAGATACGCAGTATTTT. Protein: CAAAWPTDTQYF.

The chain carries TRBV5-1 and TRBJ2-7; D may be TRBD1 (5 bases). V gave up 1 base and J gave up 5 bases, with 13 bases separating them. The CDR3 is 14 amino acids. Germline values: CDR1 SGHRS, CDR2 YFSETQ. The CDR3, as DNA: TGCGCCAGCAGCTTGTATGCCGACAGTGACGAGCAGTACTTC. It yields the protein CASSLYADSDEQYF.

J is TRBJ2-7 and V is TRBV9, with unresolved D. V lost 0 bases and J 0 bases, leaving 7 bases between the germline ends. This CDR3 is built from 14 residues. Germline V lookup: CDR1 SGDLS, CDR2 YYNGEE. CDR3 DNA sequence: TGTGCCAGCAGCGTAGGCGGTTACTCCTACGAGCAGTACTTC. The encoded protein is CASSVGGYSYEQYF. The full variable domain, its missing parts supplied by reference TRBV9 and TRBJ2-7, is DSGVTQTPKHLITATGQRVTLRCSPRSGDLSVYWYQQSLDQGLQFLIQYYNGEERAKGNILERFSAQQFPDLHSELNLSSLELGDSALYFCASSVGGYSYEQYFGPGTRLTVT.

V and J are TRBV5-1 and TRBJ2-3; 13 nucleotides line up with TRBD2. Per germline, CDR1 SGHRS and CDR2 YFSETQ. The CDR3 consists of 16 residues. V lost 4 bases to trimming and J lost 1 base; unmatched junction nucleotides: 3. The CDR3 DNA sequence: TGCGCCAGCAGCAACGGACTAGCGGGAGGCACAGATACGCAGTATTTT. This codes for CASSNGLAGGTDTQYF.

The V and J genes are TRBV3-1 (or the pseudogene TRBV3-2) and TRBJ2-1, with 9 bases identical to TRBD2. Germline CDR1 reads LGHDT; CDR2 reads YNNKEL (reference sequence). The CDR3 length is 19 residues. V lost 0 bases and J lost 6; bases outside the gene matches: 15. CDR3 in DNA: TGTGCCAGCAGCCAAGATCTGATCCCCCTAGCGGGATCGTTCAATGAGCAGTTCTTC. This sequence encodes CASSQDLIPLAGSFNEQFF.

This chain's CDR3 is CASSLTGQANQPQHF. As DNA, the CDR3 is TGTGCCAGCAGTTTAACGGGACAGGCCAATCAGCCCCAGCATTTT. The rearrangement joins TRBV27 to TRBJ1-5; TRBD1 agrees at 8 bases. The V and J ends lost 2 bases and 3 bases, in that order; junction bases with no gene match: 3. Germline values: CDR1 MNHEY, CDR2 SMNVEV (reference sequence). The CDR3 contains 15 residues.

This clone was detected a few times. CDR3 protein: CASSLDMAGGYNEQFF. The CDR3 region has the DNA TGTGCCAGCAGCTTAGATATGGCAGGGGGCTACAATGAGCAGTTCTTC. The chain carries TRBV11-3 and TRBJ2-1; 7 nucleotides match TRBD1. The CDR3 runs to 16 residues. V lost 0 bases, J lost 3 bases, and 5 bases stayed unmatched. Germline lookup yields CDR1 SGHNT and CDR2 YENEEA.

This clone was observed a handful of times. The rearrangement uses TRBV3-1 (or the pseudogene TRBV3-2) and TRBJ2-3; 7 nucleotides align to TRBD2. The junction had 7 bases not matched to a gene; V was cut back by 4 bases and J by 3 bases. The CDR3 spans 15 residues. Germline CDR1 reads LGHDT; CDR2 reads YNNKEL (reference sequence). DNA for the CDR3: TGTGCCAGCAGCCTCTTGGGGAGGGGTACAGATACGCAGTATTTT. Translating gives CASSLLGRGTDTQYF.

Remarks on this clone: An end of the junction does not agree with germline; a read error may underlie this. This chain connects TRBV10-1 to TRBJ2-4; 9 bases are shared with TRBD1. The CDR3 runs 13 residues. Germline V gene sequence: CDR1 WNHNN, CDR2 SYGVQD (reference sequence). CDR3 protein: CATSGGQGGIQYF. CDR3 sequence (DNA): TGCGCCACCAGTGGGGGACAGGGTGGCATTCAGTACTTC.

The J gene is TRBJ2-1, the V gene TRBV19; 9 positions match TRBD1. Germline values: CDR1 LNHDA, CDR2 SQIVND (reference sequence). The V gene end was trimmed by 6 bases and the J gene end by 6 bases; junction bases not matched to a gene: 9. The length of the CDR3 is 15 residues. Here the CDR3 reads CASSPGQGRSNEQFF. The CDR3 DNA reads TGTGCCAGTAGCCCGGGACAGGGAAGGTCCAATGAGCAGTTCTTC.

CDR3 nucleotide sequence: TGTGCCAGCAGTTCCAGCGGGAGGGTCACCACAGATACGCAGTATTTT. It codes for CASSSSGRVTTDTQYF. The rearrangement joins TRBV28 to TRBJ2-3, with 10 bases that match TRBD2. Germline CDR1 and CDR2: MDHEN and SYDVKM. Trimming removed 4 bases from V and 2 bases from J; junction bases left unmatched: 6. CDR3 size: 16 residues.

The chain links TRBV7-3 to TRBJ2-1, with 14 bases lining up with TRBD2. CDR1 is SGHTA, CDR2 FQGTGA, per germline. This CDR3 has 15 residues. Trimming cost V 2 bases and J 10 bases; bases outside gene matches: 4. CDR3 protein: CASSLGGLAGGEQFF. In DNA form, the CDR3 reads TGTGCCAGCAGCTTAGGTGGACTAGCGGGAGGCGAGCAGTTCTTC.

This clone appeared once. The chain links TRBV24-1 to TRBJ2-7, with a weak D call TRBD2 (5 bases). In germline, CDR1 is KGHDR, CDR2 SFDVKD. V was clipped by 10 bases and J by 3 bases, with 12 bases between them. This CDR3 region has 12 residues. The CDR3 is CATSGRLYEQYF. The CDR3 DNA follows: TGTGCCACGAGCGGAAGGCTCTACGAGCAGTACTTC.

The chain joins TRBV30 to TRBJ2-1, with TRBD1 as a possible D gene (7 bases). Germline CDR1 and CDR2: GTSNPN and SVGIG (reference sequence). There are 14 residues in the CDR3. V was clipped by 2 bases and J by 7 bases, with 15 bases between them. CDR3 protein: CAWSRGGAGNEQFF. The CDR3 DNA follows: TGTGCCTGGAGTCGAGGGGGCGCGGGGAATGAGCAGTTCTTC.

This clone was recorded only once. The chain uses TRBV7-9 and TRBJ2-3; a possible D gene is TRBD2 (5 bases). The CDR3 contains 13 residues. V was trimmed by 3 bases and J by 5 bases, leaving 9 bases between them. The germline V gene has CDR1 SEHNR and CDR2 FQNEAQ (reference sequence). The CDR3 DNA follows: TGTGCCAGCAGCTTTGTGGGAGTAGATACGCAGTATTTT. This translates into CASSFVGVDTQYF. Based on the CDR3 plus reference TRBV7-9 and TRBJ2-3, the full variable domain is DTGVSQNPRHKITKRGQNVTFRCDPISEHNRLYWYRQTLGQGPEFLTYFQNEAQLEKSRLLSDRFSAERPKGSFSTLEIQRTEQGDSAMYLCASSFVGVDTQYFGPGTRLTVL.

The rearrangement joins TRBV18 to TRBJ2-7; 8 bases line up with TRBD2. The J segment lost 6 bases and the V segment lost 5 bases, leaving 9 bases of the junction unmatched. The CDR3 is made up of 14 amino acids. Germline CDR1 and CDR2: KGHSH and LQKENI. CDR3 in amino acids: CASSRTSREPEQYF. CDR3 nucleotides: TGTGCCAGCTCAAGGACTAGCAGAGAACCCGAGCAGTACTTC.

The rearrangement joins TRBV5-4 to TRBJ2-3, with 12 bases that match TRBD2. This CDR3 is built from 13 residues. V was clipped by 10 bases and J by 6 bases; unmatched bases: 6. Germline V gene data show CDR1 as SGHNT and CDR2 as YYREEE (reference sequence). The CDR3 bases are TGTGCCGGTTTGACTAGCGGGGGTGATACGCAGTATTTT. This translates into CAGLTSGGDTQYF. The entire variable domain, with the rest obtained from reference TRBV5-4 and TRBJ2-3, is as follows: ETGVTQSPTHLIKTRGQQVTLRCSSQSGHNTVSWYQQALGQGPQFIFQYYREEENGRGNFPPRFSGLQFPNYSSELNVNALELDDSALYLCAGLTSGGDTQYFGPGTRLTVL.

This chain connects TRBV10-1 to TRBJ2-2; D call uncertain. The CDR3 has 14 residues. V lost 3 bases and J 7 bases, leaving 12 bases between the germline ends. The germline V gene encodes CDR1 WNHNN and CDR2 SYGVQD (reference sequence). The CDR3 loop reads CASSDPDTLGELFF. The DNA for the CDR3 is TGCGCCAGCAGTGACCCCGACACACTCGGGGAGCTGTTTTTT.

Note on this clone: A read error may account for a junction end that differs from germline. This chain uses TRBV7-9 with TRBJ2-2; no firm D call. The CDR3 length is 14 residues. Looked up from germline, CDR1 is SEHNR and CDR2 is FQNEAQ (reference sequence). The CDR3 DNA sequence: TGTGCCAGCAGCTTAGAGCAAAACAGCGGGGAGCTGTTTTTT. Translated, it gives CASSLEQNSGELFF.

The rearrangement links TRBV5-1 to TRBJ1-5; unclear D gene. Trimming removed 1 base at V and 5 bases at J, with 7 bases between. The germline V gene encodes CDR1 SGHRS and CDR2 YFSETQ. The CDR3 extends over 13 amino acids. The CDR3 is CASSLTTDQPQHF. CDR3 DNA sequence: TGCGCCAGCAGCTTGACTACCGATCAGCCCCAGCATTTT.

The chain recombines TRBV7-6 with TRBJ1-1; the D gene is possibly TRBD1 (5 bases). Germline V gene lookup returns CDR1 SGHVS and CDR2 FNYEAQ. V was shortened by 4 bases and J by 5 bases, with 17 bases between the two germline ends. The CDR3 consists of 15 residues. CDR3 nucleotide sequence: TGTGCCAGCAGCTCCAAGAATCGGGGGAGAACTGAAGCTTTCTTT. This encodes CASSSKNRGRTEAFF.

The chain combines TRBV9 with TRBJ2-3, with no clear D. CDR1 SGDLS and CDR2 YYNGEE come from the germline V gene. The CDR3 covers 14 residues. V lost 4 bases, J lost 0 bases, and 9 bases lay in between. CDR3 protein: CASSYLSSTDTQYF. The CDR3 DNA reads TGTGCCAGCAGCTATCTATCCAGCACAGATACGCAGTATTTT.